These 20 T cell receptor beta chains share one sample of origin, sequenced in a study of T cells after yellow fever vaccination. TCRdb re-derived calls from the 5' RACE reads in MiXCR, one entry per CDR3 protein. The sample consists of around 320,000 distinct CDR3 sequences, approximately 11% of them appearing once. The sequenced sample was CD4+ T cells sorted from PBMCs, obtained 45 days after the yellow fever booster vaccination. These receptors all come from a man aged 18 to 30 who received the YFV17D yellow fever vaccine.

This clonotype was counted many times. The J gene is TRBJ2-2, the V gene TRBV23-1; the D gene could be TRBD1 or TRBD2 (6 bases each). TRBV23-1 counts as an open reading frame of uncertain function. CDR3 length: 18 residues. Trimming took 0 bases from V and 6 from J, leaving 20 bases between them. CDR3 in amino acids: CASSQSALWGDIAGELFF. For the CDR3, the DNA is TGCGCCAGCAGTCAATCGGCTCTTTGGGGGGACATAGCCGGGGAGCTGTTTTTT.

The chain recombines TRBV20-1 with TRBJ2-3; no definite D call. The germline V gene encodes CDR1 DFQATT and CDR2 SNEGSKA (reference sequence). V was pared by 3 bases and J by 0 bases, with 28 bases between. This CDR3 has 20 amino acids. The CDR3 reads CSASGASLGKETDSTDTQYF. The CDR3 nucleotides read TGCAGTGCTAGTGGCGCTAGTTTAGGGAAAGAGACGGATAGCACAGATACGCAGTATTTT.

The chain carries TRBV5-4 and TRBJ1-1, with 9 bases fitting TRBD1. This CDR3 has 16 amino acids. With V trimmed by 3 bases and J by 4 bases, 10 bases remained unmatched. The germline CDR1 and CDR2 sequences are SGHNT and YYREEE (reference sequence). The CDR3 protein is CASSYGIGQGSTEAFF. The DNA of the CDR3 is TGTGCCAGCAGCTATGGAATAGGACAGGGGAGCACTGAAGCTTTCTTT.

This clonotype was recorded a few times. V usage is TRBV20-1 and J usage is TRBJ1-1, with a possible D match to TRBD1 (5 bases). The CDR3 spans 15 residues. Germline V gives CDR1 DFQATT, CDR2 SNEGSKA (reference sequence). With 2 bases removed from V and 2 bases from J, the gap between germline ends came to 15 bases. CDR3 in DNA: TGCAGTGCTAGACCCCAGTGGGGGAAAAACACTGAAGCTTTCTTT. Protein product: CSARPQWGKNTEAFF.

This clonotype was found many times. The gene calls are TRBV5-1 and TRBJ2-1, with D possibly being TRBD1 (5 bases). Germline V gene data show CDR1 as SGHRS and CDR2 as YFSETQ. Trimming stripped 1 base from V and 2 bases from J, with 10 bases between. The CDR3 covers 15 residues. The DNA of the CDR3 is TGCGCCAGCAGCTTGTTGGGGCGCCCCTACAATGAGCAGTTCTTC. The encoded protein is CASSLLGRPYNEQFF.

This clonotype was picked up many times. The chain combines TRBV12-3 or TRBV12-4 with TRBJ1-6; TRBD1 might be the D (5 bases). CDR3 length equals 14 residues. V lost 3 bases and J lost 7, with 10 bases in between. The CDR3 protein is CASSFQGTNSPLHF. In DNA, the CDR3 is TGTGCCAGCAGTTTTCAGGGAACAAATTCACCCCTCCACTTT.

At least ten counts were recorded for this clonotype. This CDR3 reads CASSQEIGSPLHF. The CDR3 DNA follows: TGCGCCAGCAGCCAAGAAATCGGTTCACCCCTCCACTTT. This chain links TRBV4-3 with TRBJ1-6, with D uncertain. This CDR3 has 13 amino acids. V shed 0 bases and J shed 9 bases, with 6 bases lying between them. Germline V CDR1 and CDR2: LGHNA, YSLEER.

This clonotype was picked up a small number of times. The chain employs TRBV5-1 and TRBJ2-3; unclear D gene. Trimming removed 0 bases from V and 6 bases from J, with 11 bases in between. Germline V gene lookup returns CDR1 SGHRS and CDR2 YFSETQ. This CDR3 has 14 amino acids. The CDR3, as DNA: TGCGCCAGCAGCTTGGCCAATACGCCCGATACGCAGTATTTT. Its protein product is CASSLANTPDTQYF.

This clonotype was counted at least ten times. V is TRBV6-5 and J is TRBJ2-7; either TRBD1 or TRBD2 may fit D (5 bases each). Germline V gene data show CDR1 as MNHEY and CDR2 as SVGAGI. Trimming took 6 bases from V and 4 from J, leaving 16 bases between them. The CDR3 runs 14 residues. The CDR3 reads CASSQPGPPYEQYF. CDR3 coding DNA: TGTGCCAGCAGCCAACCGGGACCTCCTTACGAGCAGTACTTC.

For this clonotype: A read error may explain this, as a much larger clone is one base away. The CDR3 sequence: CASSLGFHGETQYF. The CDR3 nucleotides are TGTGCCAGCAGCTTAGGGTTCCATGGGGAGACCCAGTACTTC. The chain joins TRBV7-2 to TRBJ2-5; unclear D gene. This CDR3 region has 14 residues. Germline CDR1 SGHTA, CDR2 FQGNSA. Trimming stripped 1 base from V and 5 bases from J, with 11 bases between.

This clonotype was seen a few times. V and J are TRBV18 and TRBJ2-3; TRBD1 aligns across 7 bases. The CDR3 length is 14 residues. From germline, CDR1 is KGHSH and CDR2 LQKENI. V lost 1 base to trimming and J lost 3 bases; unmatched junction nucleotides: 1. CDR3 residues: CASSPLQGTDTQYF. CDR3 in DNA: TGTGCCAGCTCACCACTACAGGGGACAGATACGCAGTATTTT. Using reference TRBV18 and TRBJ2-3 for the parts outside the CDR3, the full variable domain is NAGVMQNPRHLVRRRGQEARLRCSPMKGHSHVYWYRQLPEEGLKFMVYLQKENIIDESGMPKERFSAEFPKEGPSILRIQQVVRGDSAAYFCASSPLQGTDTQYFGPGTRLTVL.

This clonotype has only a few counts. V is TRBV12-3 or TRBV12-4 and J is TRBJ2-3; D is uncertain. CDR3 size: 12 residues. Trimming cost V 3 bases and J 6 bases, with 7 bases left between them. The CDR3 DNA reads TGTGCCAGCAGTTTCGCCTCCGATACGCAGTATTTT. Translating gives CASSFASDTQYF.

J is TRBJ2-3 and V is TRBV20-1, with TRBD2 matching over 9 bases. Germline CDR1 reads DFQATT; CDR2 reads SNEGSKA (reference sequence). Losses at the gene ends were 3 bases for V and 4 bases for J; bases not matched to a gene: 2. The CDR3 covers 13 residues. The CDR3 region has the DNA TGCAGTGCTAGTGGGACTAGCTCAGATACGCAGTATTTT. Its protein is CSASGTSSDTQYF.

V is TRBV18 and J is TRBJ2-7, with D uncertain. Germline CDR1 reads KGHSH; CDR2 reads LQKENI. This CDR3 region has 15 residues. V shed 3 bases and J shed 0 bases, with 12 bases lying between them. The CDR3 DNA follows: TGTGCCAGCTCACCGTCCCTGGGTGGCTCCTACGAGCAGTACGTC. The encoded protein is CASSPSLGGSYEQYV.

The V call is TRBV7-2, the J call TRBJ2-5, with D unclear. Germline V gene lookup returns CDR1 SGHTA and CDR2 FQGNSA. The CDR3 is made up of 16 amino acids. V was cut by 1 base and J by 5 bases, with 17 bases left in between. This CDR3 is CASSLVRLSRTETQYF. In DNA, the CDR3 is TGTGCCAGCAGCTTAGTCCGGCTCTCTAGGACGGAGACCCAGTACTTC. Full variable domain (outside the CDR3, taken from reference TRBV7-2 and TRBJ2-5): GAGVSQSPSNKVTEKGKDVELRCDPISGHTALYWYRQSLGQGLEFLIYFQGNSAPDKSGLPSDRFSAERTGGSVSTLTIQRTQQEDSAVYLCASSLVRLSRTETQYFGPGTRLLVL.

This clonotype was seen more than once but under ten times. The rearrangement links TRBV20-1 to TRBJ2-1; 8 bases match TRBD2. V was pared by 0 bases and J by 3 bases, with 4 bases of the junction left unmatched. The CDR3 has 15 amino acids. Germline CDR1 DFQATT, CDR2 SNEGSKA (reference sequence). The chain's CDR3 is CSARDRRGGYNEQFF. For the CDR3, the DNA is TGCAGTGCTAGAGATCGCCGGGGGGGCTACAATGAGCAGTTCTTC.

This sequence joins TRBV6-2 or TRBV6-3 and TRBJ1-1, with 7 positions matching TRBD1. The CDR3 covers 15 residues. J lost 3 bases, V lost 5 bases, and 9 bases had no gene match. Germline loops: CDR1 MNHEY, CDR2 SVGEGT. CDR3 in amino acids: CASSQGGGVYTEAFF. The CDR3 region has the DNA TGTGCCAGCAGTCAAGGGGGCGGCGTTTACACTGAAGCTTTCTTT.

The CDR3 DNA follows: TGTGCCAGCAGCCTCCTTCTAGCAAATGGGGCCAACGTCCTGACTTTC. Encoded protein: CASSLLLANGANVLTF. The chain links TRBV14 to TRBJ2-6, with D possibly TRBD2 on 5 matching bases. The CDR3 runs 16 residues. Trimming took off 4 bases at V and 3 bases at J, with 13 bases between the two ends. Looked up from germline, CDR1 is SGHDN and CDR2 is FVKESK. Using reference TRBV14 and TRBJ2-6 for the parts outside the CDR3, the full variable domain is EAGVTQFPSHSVIEKGQTVTLRCDPISGHDNLYWYRRVMGKEIKFLLHFVKESKQDESGMPNNRFLAERTGGTYSTLKVQPAELEDSGVYFCASSLLLANGANVLTFGAGSRLTVL.

This clonotype came up a few times. The chain is built from TRBV6-2 or TRBV6-3 and TRBJ2-3, with TRBD2 identical over 13 bases. CDR3 size: 13 residues. Germline lookup yields CDR1 MNHEY and CDR2 SVGEGT. Losses at the gene ends were 10 bases for V and 7 bases for J; bases not matched to a gene: 5. The CDR3 loop is CATGLAGENTQYF. Written as DNA, the CDR3 is TGTGCCACAGGACTAGCGGGGGAGAATACGCAGTATTTT.

The V gene is TRBV18, the J gene TRBJ2-6; D is undetermined. The length of the CDR3 is 17 residues. The V end lost 6 bases, the J end lost 3 bases, and 18 bases lay between the germline ends. From germline, CDR1 is KGHSH and CDR2 LQKENI. In DNA form, the CDR3 reads TGTGCCAGCTCCCCCTCCGCGCCTGTCGGTGGGGCCAACGTCCTGACTTTC. Translating gives CASSPSAPVGGANVLTF.